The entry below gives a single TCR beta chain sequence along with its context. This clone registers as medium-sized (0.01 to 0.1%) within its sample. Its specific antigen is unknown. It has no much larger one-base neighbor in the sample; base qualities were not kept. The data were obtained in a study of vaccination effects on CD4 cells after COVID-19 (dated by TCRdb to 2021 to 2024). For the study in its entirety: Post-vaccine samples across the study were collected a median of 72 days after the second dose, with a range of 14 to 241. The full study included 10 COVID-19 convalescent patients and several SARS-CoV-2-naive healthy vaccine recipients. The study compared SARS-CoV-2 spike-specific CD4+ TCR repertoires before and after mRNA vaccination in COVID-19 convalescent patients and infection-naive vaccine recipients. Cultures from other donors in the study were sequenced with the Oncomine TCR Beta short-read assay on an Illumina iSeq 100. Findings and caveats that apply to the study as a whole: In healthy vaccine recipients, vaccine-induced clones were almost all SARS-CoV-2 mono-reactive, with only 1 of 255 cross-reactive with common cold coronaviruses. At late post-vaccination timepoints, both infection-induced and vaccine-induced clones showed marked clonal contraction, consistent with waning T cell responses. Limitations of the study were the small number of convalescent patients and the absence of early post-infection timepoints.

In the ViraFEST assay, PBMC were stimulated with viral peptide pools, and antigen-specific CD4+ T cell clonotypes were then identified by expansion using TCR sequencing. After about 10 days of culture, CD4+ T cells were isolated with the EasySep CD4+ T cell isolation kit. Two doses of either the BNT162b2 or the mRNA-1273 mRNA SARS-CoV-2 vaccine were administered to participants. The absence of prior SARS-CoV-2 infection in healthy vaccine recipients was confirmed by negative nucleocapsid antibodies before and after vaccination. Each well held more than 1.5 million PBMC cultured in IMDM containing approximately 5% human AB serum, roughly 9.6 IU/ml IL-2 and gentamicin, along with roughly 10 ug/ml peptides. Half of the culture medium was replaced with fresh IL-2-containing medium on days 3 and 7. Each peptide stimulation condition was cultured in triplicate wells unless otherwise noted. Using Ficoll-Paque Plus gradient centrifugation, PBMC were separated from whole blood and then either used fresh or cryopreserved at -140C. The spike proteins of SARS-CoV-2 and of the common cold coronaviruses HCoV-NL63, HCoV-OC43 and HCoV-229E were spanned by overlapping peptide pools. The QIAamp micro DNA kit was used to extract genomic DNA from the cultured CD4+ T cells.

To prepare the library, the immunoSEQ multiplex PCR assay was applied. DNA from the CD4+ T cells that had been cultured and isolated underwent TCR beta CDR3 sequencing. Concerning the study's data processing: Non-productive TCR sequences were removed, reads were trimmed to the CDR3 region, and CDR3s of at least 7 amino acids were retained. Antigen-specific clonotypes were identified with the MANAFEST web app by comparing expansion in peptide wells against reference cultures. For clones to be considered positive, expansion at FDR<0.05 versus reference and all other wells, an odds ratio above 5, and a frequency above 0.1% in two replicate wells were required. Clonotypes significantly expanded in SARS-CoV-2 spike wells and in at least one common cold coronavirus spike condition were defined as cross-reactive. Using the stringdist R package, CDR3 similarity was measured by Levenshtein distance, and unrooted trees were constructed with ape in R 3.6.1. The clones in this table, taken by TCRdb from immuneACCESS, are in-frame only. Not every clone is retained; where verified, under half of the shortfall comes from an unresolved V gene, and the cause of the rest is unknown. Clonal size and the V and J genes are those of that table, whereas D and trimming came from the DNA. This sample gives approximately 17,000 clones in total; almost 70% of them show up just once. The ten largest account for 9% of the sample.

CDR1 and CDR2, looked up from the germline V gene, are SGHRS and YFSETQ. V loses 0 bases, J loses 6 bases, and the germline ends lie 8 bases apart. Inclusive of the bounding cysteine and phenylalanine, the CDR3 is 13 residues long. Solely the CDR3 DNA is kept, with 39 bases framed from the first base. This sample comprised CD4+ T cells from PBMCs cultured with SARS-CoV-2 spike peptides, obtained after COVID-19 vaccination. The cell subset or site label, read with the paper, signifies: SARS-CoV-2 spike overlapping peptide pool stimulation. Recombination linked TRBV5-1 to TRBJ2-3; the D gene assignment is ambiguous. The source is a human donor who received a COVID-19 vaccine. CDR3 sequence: CASSLDGSDTQYF. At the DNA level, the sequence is TGCGCCAGCAGCTTGGACGGTTCCGATACGCAGTATTTT. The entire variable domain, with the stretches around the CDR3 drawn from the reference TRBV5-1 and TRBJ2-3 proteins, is KAGVTQTPRYLIKTRGQQVTLSCSPISGHRSVSWYQQTPGQGLQFLFEYFSETQRNKGNFPGRFSGRQFSNSRSEMNVSTLELGDSALYLCASSLDGSDTQYFGPGTRLTVL.